The rows below give T cell receptor beta chains drawn from one sample of a study of blood T cell repertoires in COVID-19. The assay was immunoSEQ multiplex PCR, and TCRdb's table has in-frame clones only and misses some. The sample records 100,000 to 120,000 clones, over 75% being singletons. The sequenced sample consisted of peripheral blood. These receptor sequences come from a man aged 50 to 60 with acute or convalescent COVID-19. CDR3s include the opening cysteine and the closing phenylalanine or tryptophan. A D gene is named only where the DNA matches it firmly. Not every row has a clone size; where given, it reads once, few, many or a size class.

clone size	J gene	V gene	D gene	CDR3 protein	CDR3 DNA
few	TRBJ1-1	TRBV4-1	-	CASSRQTNTEAFF	TGCGCCAGCAGCCGACAGACGAACACTGAAGCTTTCTTT
-	TRBJ1-1	TRBV6-5	TRBD1	CASSSLGQGNTEAFF	TGTGCCAGCAGTTCCCTTGGACAGGGGAACACTGAAGCTTTCTTT
-	TRBJ1-6	TRBV28	-	CASSSIRGGSFYNSPLHF	TGTGCCAGCAGTTCAATCCGTGGGGGCTCCTTCTATAATTCACCCCTCCACTTT
-	TRBJ1-2	TRBV19	-	CASSIVIGENYGYTF	TGTGCCAGTAGTATAGTCATAGGGGAAAACTATGGCTACACCTTC
-	TRBJ1-1	TRBV19	-	CASSIDPARARNTEAFF	TGTGCCAGTAGTATAGATCCGGCCAGGGCCCGAAACACTGAAGCTTTCTTT
-	TRBJ1-1	TRBV12-3/TRBV12-4	-	CASSFRTQRAFF	TGTGCCAGCAGTTTTAGGACTCAACGAGCTTTCTTT
-	TRBJ2-5	TRBV7-3	TRBD1	CASSLTGTAQETQYF	TGTGCCAGCAGCTTAACCGGGACAGCACAAGAGACCCAGTACTTC
few	TRBJ2-4	TRBV2	TRBD2	CASRPIREGSVQYF	TGTGCCAGCAGACCCATAAGGGAGGGGTCAGTTCAGTACTTC
-	TRBJ2-3	TRBV2	-	CASNGGVGPDTQYF	TGTGCCAGCAACGGCGGGGTGGGACCAGATACGCAGTATTTT
-	TRBJ2-7	TRBV11-1	TRBD2	CASSLIPSGAYEQYF	TGTGCCAGCAGCTTAATCCCTAGCGGGGCTTACGAGCAGTACTTC
-	TRBJ2-1	TRBV2	-	CASSVRAGSSYNEQFF	TGTGCCAGCAGTGTAAGGGCGGGAAGCTCCTACAATGAGCAGTTCTTC
-	TRBJ1-1	TRBV7-8	-	CASSGLMNTEAFF	TGTGCCAGCAGCGGACTGATGAACACTGAAGCTTTCTTT
-	TRBJ2-5	TRBV7-4	-	CASLSTDIQETQYF	TGTGCCAGCTTAAGTACAGATATCCAAGAGACCCAGTACTTC
few	TRBJ1-6	TRBV19	-	CASSIGVSNSPLHF	TGTGCCAGTAGTATCGGGGTCTCGAATTCACCCCTCCACTTT
-	TRBJ1-2	TRBV11-2	-	CASSFDRLGYGYTF	TGTGCCAGCAGCTTCGACAGGCTGGGGTATGGCTACACCTTC
-	TRBJ1-1	TRBV19	TRBD1	CARVQGMNTEAFF	TGTGCCAGGGTACAGGGGATGAACACTGAAGCTTTCTTT
-	TRBJ2-1	TRBV6-6	TRBD1	CASQLGTDRNEQFF	TGTGCCAGCCAATTAGGGACAGACCGCAATGAGCAGTTCTTC
once	TRBJ1-2	TRBV29-1	TRBD1	CSVVTGGAYGYTF	TGCAGCGTTGTAACAGGGGGGGCTTATGGCTACACCTTC
-	TRBJ2-6	TRBV13	TRBD2	CASSERSGGFSGANVLTF	TGTGCCAGCAGCGAACGGAGCGGGGGATTCTCTGGGGCCAACGTCCTGACTTTC
-	TRBJ1-6	TRBV28	TRBD1	CASSLVRGTNSPLHF	TGTGCCAGCAGTTTAGTCAGGGGGACAAATTCACCCCTCCACTTT
-	TRBJ1-5	TRBV30	-	CAWSVLSNQPQHF	TGTGCCTGGAGTGTATTAAGCAATCAGCCCCAGCATTTT
-	TRBJ1-6	TRBV30	TRBD1	CACTGTENSPLHF	TGTGCCTGCACCGGGACAGAAAATTCACCCCTCCACTTT
-	TRBJ1-6	TRBV6-5	TRBD1	CASSQTGVAGSPLHF	TGTGCCAGCAGCCAGACAGGGGTAGCCGGCTCACCCCTCCACTTT
-	TRBJ2-7	TRBV28	-	CASSLGAEQYF	TGTGCCAGCAGTTTGGGAGCCGAGCAGTACTTC
once	TRBJ2-2	TRBV5-1	-	CASSLAVAGVSTGELFF	TGCGCCAGCAGCTTGGCGGTAGCAGGGGTATCCACCGGGGAGCTGTTTTTT
-	TRBJ1-4	TRBV5-1	-	CASSLSRTGDGEKLFF	TGCGCCAGCAGCTTGAGCAGGACCGGGGATGGAGAAAAACTGTTTTTT
-	TRBJ2-5	TRBV28	TRBD2	CASSPSRSGRGETQYF	TGTGCCAGCAGTCCGTCACGGTCAGGGAGGGGAGAGACCCAGTACTTC